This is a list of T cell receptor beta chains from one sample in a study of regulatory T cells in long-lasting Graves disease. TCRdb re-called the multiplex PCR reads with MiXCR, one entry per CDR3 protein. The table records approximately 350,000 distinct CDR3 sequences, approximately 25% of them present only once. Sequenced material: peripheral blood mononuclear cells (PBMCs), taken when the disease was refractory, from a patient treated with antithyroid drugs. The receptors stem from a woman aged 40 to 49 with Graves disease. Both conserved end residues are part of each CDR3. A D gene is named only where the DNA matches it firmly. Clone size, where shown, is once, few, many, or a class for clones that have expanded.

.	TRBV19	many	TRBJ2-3	CASKMALDTDTQYF	TGTGCCAGTAAGATGGCCCTCGACACAGATACGCAGTATTTT
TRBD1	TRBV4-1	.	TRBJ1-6	CASSPGQGGPLHF	TGCGCCAGCAGCCCCGGACAGGGGGGGCCCCTCCACTTT
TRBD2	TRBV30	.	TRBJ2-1	CAWSAPTSGTYNEQFF	TGTGCCTGGAGTGCCCCTACTAGCGGGACCTACAATGAGCAGTTCTTC
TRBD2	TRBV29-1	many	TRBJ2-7	CSAAGGPRRGYEQYF	TGCAGCGCCGCGGGAGGGCCACGAAGAGGCTACGAGCAGTACTTC
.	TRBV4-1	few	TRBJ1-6	CASSGNNSPLHF	TGCGCCAGCAGCGGAAATAATTCACCCCTCCACTTT
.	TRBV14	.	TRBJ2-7	CASSPPGLLSVYEQYF	TGTGCCAGCAGCCCCCCGGGACTCCTATCCGTCTACGAGCAGTACTTC
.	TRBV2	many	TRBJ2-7	CASALGNYEQYF	TGTGCCAGCGCACTAGGTAACTACGAGCAGTACTTC
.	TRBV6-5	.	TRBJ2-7	CASSSNVLWGQYF	TGTGCCAGCAGTTCCAATGTCCTTTGGGGGCAGTACTTC
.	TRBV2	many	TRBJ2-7	CASSAGYPGEQYF	TGTGCCAGCAGTGCAGGGTATCCGGGCGAGCAGTACTTC
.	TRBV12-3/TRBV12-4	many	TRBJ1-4	CASSHHWTVDPPKLFF	TGTGCCAGCAGTCACCACTGGACAGTCGACCCCCCAAAACTGTTTTTT
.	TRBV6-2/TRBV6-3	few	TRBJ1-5	CASSHRDSKRYSNQPQHF	TGTGCCAGCAGTCACCGGGATAGCAAAAGATATAGCAATCAGCCCCAGCATTTT
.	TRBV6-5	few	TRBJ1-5	CASSYSINQPQHF	TGTGCCAGCAGTTACTCAATCAATCAGCCCCAGCATTTT
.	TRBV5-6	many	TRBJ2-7	CASSSGAYEQYF	TGTGCCAGCAGCAGCGGCGCCTACGAGCAGTACTTC
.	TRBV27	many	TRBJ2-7	CASSLSMSSYEQYF	TGTGCCAGCAGTCTTTCCATGTCGTCCTACGAGCAGTACTTC
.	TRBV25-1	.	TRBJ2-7	CAPNGDDEYF	TGTGCTCCGAACGGGGACGATGAGTACTTC
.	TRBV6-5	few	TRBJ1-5	CASSYSIGGNQPQHF	TGTGCCAGCAGTTACTCGATAGGGGGCAATCAGCCCCAGCATTTT
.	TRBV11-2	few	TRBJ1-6	CASSFLSEPLHF	TGTGCCAGCAGCTTTTTGTCGGAACCCCTCCACTTT
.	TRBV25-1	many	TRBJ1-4	CASSEFYIYPDRQSQLFF	TGTGCCAGCAGTGAATTTTACATCTATCCGGACCGACAATCCCAACTGTTTTTT
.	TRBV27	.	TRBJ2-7	CASSLAISSYEQYF	TGTGCCAGCAGTTTGGCAATTAGCTCCTACGAGCAGTACTTC
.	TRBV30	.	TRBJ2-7	CAWSVGSEQYF	TGTGCCTGGAGTGTAGGGTCTGAGCAGTACTTC
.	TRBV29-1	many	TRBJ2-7	CSAGTDSYEQYF	TGCAGCGCGGGTACAGATTCCTACGAGCAGTACTTC
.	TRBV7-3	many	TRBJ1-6	CASSPGSINSPLHF	TGTGCCAGCAGTCCCGGGTCCATTAATTCACCCCTCCACTTT
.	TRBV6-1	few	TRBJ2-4	CASKREGARHIQYF	TGTGCCAGCAAGAGAGAGGGAGCAAGGCACATTCAGTACTTC
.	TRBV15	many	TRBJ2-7	CATSRDGGSFYEQYF	TGTGCCACCAGCAGAGATGGAGGGAGTTTCTACGAGCAGTACTTC
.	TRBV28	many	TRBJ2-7	CASSLYTGSYEQYF	TGTGCCAGCAGTTTATACACAGGTTCCTACGAGCAGTACTTC
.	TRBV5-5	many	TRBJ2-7	CASRTTLPYEQYF	TGTGCCAGCAGAACGACCCTCCCCTACGAGCAGTACTTC
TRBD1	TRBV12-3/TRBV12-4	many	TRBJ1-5	CASSFGADRGNQPQHF	TGTGCCAGCAGTTTTGGGGCGGACAGGGGAAATCAGCCCCAGCATTTT